This paragraph reports one TCR beta chain. This clonotype was observed a handful of times. What this receptor recognizes is not known. Base qualities are not recorded, but no much larger clone differs from it by a single base. Naive CD8 T cell libraries were made from about 20,000 to 1,000,000 sorted cells using 10%, 30% or 50% of purified RNA. Naive CD8 T cells, defined as CD8+CD4-CCR7+CD45RA+, were FACS-sorted into RLT Plus buffer on a BD FACSAria II. Approximately eleven TCR copies' worth of Jurkat RNA were spiked into about 20,000-1,100,000 naive CD8 T cell samples to test detection sensitivity. Enrichment of CD8 T cells was done with RosetteSep CD8+ T Cell Enrichment Cocktail plus Ficoll-Paque, and ACK red cell lysis came afterward. The library came from PCR. TCRdb shows the sequencer as NextSeq 500. Preparation of bulk TCR libraries followed a previously described approach, with the TCR primers listed in Table S5. The Qiagen AllPrep DNA/RNA kit was used to purify total RNA. Before analysis, reads from multiple sequencing runs of one library were combined. The original methods were these. Only reads with exact TCR constant sequence were kept, trimmed to 150 nt, and grouped by their 12-nt molecular barcodes. Within each barcode group, reads were sub-clustered at a 15% Levenshtein threshold, and quality-weighted consensus sequences were built per RNA molecule. Non-functional sequences were filtered out, along with any lower-count sequence sitting one edit away from another sequence. On the basis of fitting two negative binomial distributions, barcode sub-clusters with fewer than 20% of the maximum read count were discarded. The public reads were reprocessed in TCRdb via fastp at Q25 and MiXCR, keeping in-frame beta chains. All rows with the same CDR3 protein become a single entry with the most common DNA and genes. Clone size and V and J calls follow TCRdb, not the original study. Recorded for this sample are about 100,000 distinct CDR3 sequences; 36% of them occurred a single time. The ten largest clones capture 4% to 5% of the sample.

The sample comes from a study of molecular identifiers for immune sequencing clone quantification (dated by TCRdb to the late 2010s). Background on the whole study: For a replicate experiment, RNA from roughly 20,000 or 100,000 naive CD8 T cells was divided into five aliquots, of which four were sequenced. This methods study benchmarked molecular-identifier clustering-based TCR repertoire sequencing (MIDCIRS) and TCR RNA copy counting, using CD8 T cells to do so.

A distance of 9 bases separates the germline ends of V and J, which lose 4 bases and 2 bases respectively. The CDR3 runs 13 residues from the cysteine to the phenylalanine. The retained sequence is limited to the CDR3, 39 bases, with the frame set at the first base. CDR1 LGHDT and CDR2 YNNKEL were looked up in the germline V gene (reference sequence). The paper's findings and limits, for the study overall: Modeling indicated approximately 2.7 TCR RNA copies recovered per cell, compared with around 10 by digital PCR, which implies a capture efficiency of approximately 30%. The naive libraries included spiked-in Jurkat TCR RNA (around 10 copies' worth), and this RNA is not part of the donor repertoire. When barcode sub-clustering was left out, chimeric consensus sequences inflated TCR diversity, with chimeras reaching as high as 47%. A single cell's worth of spiked-in Jurkat TCR RNA was reported detectable even among 750,000 to 1,000,000 naive CD8 T cells. The sizes of highly expanded clones could end up underestimated when identical TCR molecules share a barcode. Clones above 20 RNA copies held over 97% of molecules in CMV-specific effector cells but under 1% in naive cells.

The sequence came from a human donor in good health. Some libraries in this study had Jurkat cell RNA spiked in. The sequence links TRBV3-1 to TRBJ2-7; confidence is insufficient to name the D gene. Material for sequencing was naive CD8+ T cells from blood, with Jurkat cell RNA spiked in. The meaning of the sample's cell subset or site label: FACS-sorted CD8+CD4-CCR7+CD45RA+ naive T cells. The DNA reads as follows: TGTGCCAGCAGCCGAGGCGGCACCTACGAGCAGTACTTC. Its protein reads: CASSRGGTYEQYF.